This entry describes one T cell receptor (beta chain). No antigen is known for it. One end of the junction is discordant with germline, which a read error may explain. Germline V gene data show CDR1 as SGHTA and CDR2 as FQGNSA. This CDR3 has 16 amino acids. Each CDR3 protein gets one entry after TCRdb re-called the 5' RACE reads with MiXCR. The data contain hundreds of thousands of distinct CDR3 sequences, 15% to 20% of them singletons. This sample was included in a study of T-cell memory formation after mild COVID-19. Points from the study as a whole: Second-wave clones that peaked on day 37 lacked confirmed SARS-CoV-2 specificity.

Sequencing was carried out using PBMCs or a T cell subset sorted from them (not recorded which). V is TRBV7-2 and J is TRBJ2-3; possibly TRBD1 for D (6 bases). This clonotype was obtained from an adult woman who had mild COVID-19 (a few samples of this study predate the infection). Cell type and time point are not known. The CDR3 sequence: CASQLQGRVGTDTKYF. DNA of the CDR3: TGTGCCAGCCAGCTACAGGGTCGTGTCGGCACAGATACGAAGTATTTT.